This T cell receptor beta chain was captured by sequencing in a study of tumor-infiltrating lymphocytes in oesophageal squamous cell carcinoma. To note about this clonotype: Compared with germline, one end of the junction differs, possibly owing to a read error.

Each CDR3 protein gets one entry after TCRdb re-called the PCR reads with MiXCR. Of about 20,000 distinct CDR3 sequences listed, around two fifths are singletons. This CDR3 spans 16 amino acids. The germline V gene encodes CDR1 SGHVT and CDR2 SQSDAQ. This chain connects TRBV7-4 to TRBJ2-1, with 10 bases lining up with TRBD2. The sequencing sample was made of esophageal tumor tissue. The clonotype originates from a male donor with esophageal squamous cell carcinoma. CDR3 amino acids: CASSSTSGDRTGELYF. DNA for the CDR3: TGTGCCAGCAGCTCAACTAGCGGGGATAGGACCGGGGAGCTGTACTTC.